One sample yielded the 3 T cell receptor beta chains listed below, sequenced in a study of response to subunit inactivated influenza vaccine. In TCRdb, the RT-PCR reads were re-called with MiXCR into one record per CDR3 protein. Of fewer than 550,000 distinct CDR3 sequences in the sample, about 25% were seen once. Sequencing used CD4+ T cells sorted from PBMCs, obtained around 5 days after vaccination. The source is a middle-aged man who received an inactivated influenza vaccine.

This clonotype was observed a few times. The chain links TRBV7-2 to TRBJ2-3; D is unresolved. V shed 5 bases and J shed 3 bases, with 12 bases lying between them. The germline V gene has CDR1 SGHTA and CDR2 FQGNSA. The CDR3 is 14 residues long. Here the CDR3 DNA reads TGTGCCAGCAGCCCCATGGGGTTTACAGATACGCAGTATTTT. Residues: CASSPMGFTDTQYF.

There are a few counts of this clonotype. V and J are TRBV28 and TRBJ2-5; no clear D gene. This CDR3 contains 13 residues. Germline loops: CDR1 MDHEN, CDR2 SYDVKM. V gave up 7 bases and J gave up 4 bases, with 13 bases separating them. CDR3 residues: CASNSGSLETQYF. For the CDR3, the DNA is TGTGCCAGCAATAGTGGCTCCCTAGAGACCCAGTACTTC. Full variable domain (outside the CDR3, taken from reference TRBV28 and TRBJ2-5): DVKVTQSSRYLVKRTGEKVFLECVQDMDHENMFWYRQDPGLGLRLIYFSYDVKMKEKGDIPEGYSVSREKKERFSLILESASTNQTSMYLCASNSGSLETQYFGPGTRLLVL.

About this clonotype itself: Germline is not matched at one junction end, which may reflect a read error. V usage is TRBV7-2 and J usage is TRBJ2-1, with 10 bases lining up with TRBD2. The length of the CDR3 is 15 residues. The germline CDR1 and CDR2 sequences are SGHTA and FQGNSA. This CDR3 reads CASKGASGSWNEQFF. The CDR3 DNA reads as TGTGCGAGCAAGGGGGCTAGCGGGAGTTGGAATGAGCAGTTCTTC. Full variable domain (outside the CDR3, taken from reference TRBV7-2 and TRBJ2-1): GAGVSQSPSNKVTEKGKDVELRCDPISGHTALYWYRQSLGQGLEFLIYFQGNSAPDKSGLPSDRFSAERTGGSVSTLTIQRTQQEDSAVYLCASKGASGSWNEQFFGPGTRLTVL.